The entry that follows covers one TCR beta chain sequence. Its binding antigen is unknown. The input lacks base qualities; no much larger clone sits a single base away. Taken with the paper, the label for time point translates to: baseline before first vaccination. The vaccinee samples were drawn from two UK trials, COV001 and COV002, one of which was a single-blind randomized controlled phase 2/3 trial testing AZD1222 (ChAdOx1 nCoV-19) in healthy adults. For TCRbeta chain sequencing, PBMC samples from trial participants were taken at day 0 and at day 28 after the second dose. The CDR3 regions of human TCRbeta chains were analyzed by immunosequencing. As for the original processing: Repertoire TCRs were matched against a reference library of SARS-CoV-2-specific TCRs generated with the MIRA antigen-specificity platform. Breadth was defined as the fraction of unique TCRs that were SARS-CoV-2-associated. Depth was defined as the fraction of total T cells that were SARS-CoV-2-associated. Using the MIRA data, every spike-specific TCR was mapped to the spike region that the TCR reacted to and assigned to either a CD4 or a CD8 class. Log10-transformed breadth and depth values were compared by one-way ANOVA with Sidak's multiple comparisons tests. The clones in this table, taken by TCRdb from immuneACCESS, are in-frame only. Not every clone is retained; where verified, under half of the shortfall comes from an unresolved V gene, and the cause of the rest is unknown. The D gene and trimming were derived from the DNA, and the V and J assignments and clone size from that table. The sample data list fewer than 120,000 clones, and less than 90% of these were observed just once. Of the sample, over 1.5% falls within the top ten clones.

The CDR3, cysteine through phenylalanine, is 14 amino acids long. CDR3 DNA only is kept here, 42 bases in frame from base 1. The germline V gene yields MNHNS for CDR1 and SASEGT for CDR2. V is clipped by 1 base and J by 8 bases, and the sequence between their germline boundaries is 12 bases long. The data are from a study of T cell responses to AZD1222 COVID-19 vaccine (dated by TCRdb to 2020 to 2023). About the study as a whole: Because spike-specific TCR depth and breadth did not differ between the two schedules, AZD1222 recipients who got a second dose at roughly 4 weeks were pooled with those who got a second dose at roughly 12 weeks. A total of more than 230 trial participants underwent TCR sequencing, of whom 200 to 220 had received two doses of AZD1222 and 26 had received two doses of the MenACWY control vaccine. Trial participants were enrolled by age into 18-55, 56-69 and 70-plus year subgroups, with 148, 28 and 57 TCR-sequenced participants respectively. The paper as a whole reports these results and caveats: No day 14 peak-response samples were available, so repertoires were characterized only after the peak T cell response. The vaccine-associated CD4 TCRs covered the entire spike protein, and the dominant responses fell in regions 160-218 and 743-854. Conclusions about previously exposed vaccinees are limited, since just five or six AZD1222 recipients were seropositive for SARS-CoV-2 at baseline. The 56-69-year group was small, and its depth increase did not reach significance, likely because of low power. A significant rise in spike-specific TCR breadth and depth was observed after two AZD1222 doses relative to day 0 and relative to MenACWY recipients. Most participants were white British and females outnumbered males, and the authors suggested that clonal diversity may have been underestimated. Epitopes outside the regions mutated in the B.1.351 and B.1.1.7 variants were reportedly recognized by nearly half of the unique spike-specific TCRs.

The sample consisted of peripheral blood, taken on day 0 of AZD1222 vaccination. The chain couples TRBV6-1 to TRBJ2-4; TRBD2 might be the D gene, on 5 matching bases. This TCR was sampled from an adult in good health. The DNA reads TGTGCCAGCAGTGAAGTGGACCCGGAGGACATTCAGTACTTC. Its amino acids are CASSEVDPEDIQYF.